A selection of T cell receptor beta chains follows, all from one sample in a study of T cell repertoires in cytomegalovirus infection. In TCRdb, the reads were re-called with MiXCR into one record per CDR3 protein. The sample yields about 150,000 distinct CDR3 sequences, around 22% seen once. Sequences were obtained from PBMCs. The receptors were gathered from a human donor in good health (CMV status not recorded). Some clones in this sample may be carry-over from other donors' samples. Each CDR3 is given with its conserved first and last residue. Fields, in order: J gene, D gene, V gene, clone size, CDR3 length, CDR3 protein, CDR3 DNA. The D gene is left open where the match is weak. Size is stated for part of the rows, as once, few or many counts, or as a class when the clone is expanded.

TRBJ2-2,TRBD2,TRBV3-1,-,18,CASSQDIAGGSYTGELFF,TGTGCCAGCAGCCAAGATATAGCGGGAGGCTCCTACACCGGGGAGCTGTTTTTT
TRBJ2-4,TRBD1,TRBV27,-,16,CASSSTGGAAKNIQYF,TGTGCCAGCAGTTCGACAGGGGGCGCGGCCAAAAACATTCAGTACTTC
TRBJ2-1,-,TRBV4-1,-,13,CASSQDGYNEQFF,TGCGCCAGCAGCCAGGATGGGTACAATGAGCAGTTCTTC
TRBJ1-4,TRBD1,TRBV2,-,15,CASRGDPGQGVKLFF,TGTGCCAGCAGGGGAGATCCGGGACAGGGAGTAAAACTGTTTTTT
TRBJ2-5,TRBD2,TRBV12-3/TRBV12-4,-,14,CASSALAAQETQYF,TGTGCCAGCAGTGCACTAGCGGCTCAAGAGACCCAGTACTTC
TRBJ2-1,TRBD2,TRBV18,-,16,CASSQQGLPSGSQLVF,TGTGCCAGCTCACAACAGGGGTTGCCTAGCGGGAGCCAACTGGTCTTC
TRBJ2-5,TRBD1,TRBV7-2,many,15,CASSFPLTGEETQYF,TGTGCCAGCAGCTTCCCATTGACAGGGGAAGAGACCCAGTACTTC
TRBJ2-7,-,TRBV29-1,-,12,CSVVLSSYEQYF,TGCAGCGTTGTACTGAGCTCCTACGAGCAGTACTTC
TRBJ2-7,TRBD1,TRBV28,many,21,CASRMDRVVIPSSQETYEQYF,TGTGCCAGCAGGATGGACAGGGTCGTGATTCCTTCGAGTCAGGAAACATACGAGCAGTACTTC
TRBJ1-3,-,TRBV7-9,few,16,CASSFEDPRGGNTIYF,TGTGCCAGCAGCTTTGAGGACCCGAGGGGAGGAAACACCATATATTTT
TRBJ1-6,TRBD1,TRBV7-2,many,13,CASSPDRHSPLHF,TGTGCCAGCAGCCCGGACAGGCACTCACCCCTCCACTTT
TRBJ1-1,-,TRBV6-6,few,14,CASIPPGRNTEAFF,TGTGCCAGCATCCCGCCCGGACGGAACACTGAAGCTTTCTTT
TRBJ2-3,-,TRBV20-1,few,17,CSARDPARPGRTDTQYF,TGCAGTGCTAGAGATCCGGCCCGCCCGGGCCGCACAGATACGCAGTATTTT
TRBJ2-3,-,TRBV7-8,many,17,CASSLAGGPASTDTQYF,TGTGCCAGCAGCTTAGCGGGCGGGCCAGCTAGCACAGATACGCAGTATTTT
TRBJ2-3,-,TRBV12-3/TRBV12-4,many,17,CASSPPGLNRPADTQYF,TGTGCCAGCAGTCCTCCGGGACTCAACCGTCCAGCAGATACGCAGTATTTT
TRBJ1-2,-,TRBV4-1,few,15,CASSLREGEHYGYTF,TGCGCCAGCAGCCTCCGGGAGGGCGAGCACTATGGCTACACCTTC
TRBJ2-2,-,TRBV28,-,16,CASSKSRDSYTGELFF,TGTGCCAGCTCCAAATCCCGGGACTCATACACCGGGGAGCTGTTTTTT
TRBJ2-1,TRBD2,TRBV10-3,few,16,CAISEGGRPSYNEQFF,TGTGCCATCAGTGAGGGCGGGAGACCCTCCTACAATGAGCAGTTCTTC
TRBJ2-7,-,TRBV7-6,few,14,CASSLSDGPYEQYF,TGTGCCAGCAGCTTATCGGACGGTCCCTACGAGCAGTACTTC
TRBJ2-7,TRBD2,TRBV28,-,15,CASSHGLAGSYEQYF,TGTGCCAGCAGTCATGGACTAGCGGGGAGCTACGAGCAGTACTTC
TRBJ2-1,-,TRBV12-3/TRBV12-4,-,15,CASSLGGARVNEQFF,TGTGCCAGCAGTTTAGGGGGGGCGCGGGTCAATGAGCAGTTCTTC
TRBJ2-1,TRBD2,TRBV7-2,-,15,CASSLYGGGIDEQFF,TGTGCCAGCAGCTTATATGGGGGGGGTATAGATGAGCAGTTCTTC
TRBJ1-4,TRBD1,TRBV2,-,14,CASRNPGQGEKLFF,TGTGCCAGCAGAAATCCGGGACAGGGGGAAAAACTGTTTTTT
TRBJ1-1,-,TRBV9,-,13,CASGREGYTEAFF,TGTGCCAGCGGCCGGGAGGGTTACACTGAAGCTTTCTTT
TRBJ1-1,-,TRBV9,-,13,CASSVSWDTEAFF,TGTGCCAGCAGCGTAAGTTGGGACACTGAAGCTTTCTTT
TRBJ2-5,-,TRBV6-2/TRBV6-3,few,14,CASSYNSRQETQYF,TGTGCCAGCAGTTACAATAGCCGACAAGAGACCCAGTACTTC
TRBJ2-6,-,TRBV28,many,16,CASSLYQSHGANVLTF,TGTGCCAGCAGTTTATATCAATCTCACGGGGCCAACGTCCTGACTTTC
TRBJ2-7,-,TRBV14,few,13,CASSQTGRYEQYF,TGTGCCAGCAGCCAGACAGGGAGGTACGAGCAGTACTTC
TRBJ1-1,-,TRBV29-1,few,14,CSVEDGTGKAEAFF,TGCAGCGTTGAAGATGGAACAGGGAAAGCTGAAGCTTTCTTT
TRBJ2-2,-,TRBV15,-,15,CATRSWALNTGELFF,TGTGCCACTCGTTCCTGGGCCCTAAACACCGGGGAGCTGTTTTTT
TRBJ2-1,TRBD1,TRBV24-1,few,14,CATREAGQGNEQFF,TGTGCCACCAGGGAGGCGGGACAGGGCAATGAGCAGTTCTTC
TRBJ2-1,TRBD2,TRBV6-8,-,14,CTSRGLASRNEQFF,TGTACCAGCAGAGGACTAGCCTCTCGGAATGAGCAGTTCTTC
TRBJ2-5,-,TRBV28,-,13,CASSLKYKETQYF,TGTGCCAGCAGTTTAAAGTACAAAGAGACCCAGTACTTC
TRBJ1-5,TRBD1,TRBV7-3,-,18,CASSCSRGQGYSNQPQHF,TGTGCCAGCAGCTGCAGCCGAGGACAGGGGTATAGCAATCAGCCCCAGCATTTT
TRBJ2-1,TRBD2,TRBV7-2,many,16,CASSFVLAGSNNEQFF,TGTGCCAGCAGCTTTGTCCTAGCGGGGTCGAACAATGAGCAGTTCTTC
TRBJ1-4,-,TRBV7-2,many,14,CASSFRRGNEKLFF,TGTGCCAGCAGCTTCCGCCGAGGCAATGAAAAACTGTTTTTT
TRBJ1-5,TRBD1,TRBV28,few,16,CASRPPGTVDNQPQHF,TGTGCCAGCAGACCCCCCGGGACAGTTGATAATCAGCCCCAGCATTTT
TRBJ2-3,TRBD2,TRBV19,-,15,CATRPRASLAETQYF,TGTGCCACAAGACCTCGGGCCTCTCTAGCGGAAACGCAGTATTTT
TRBJ2-7,-,TRBV15,-,16,CATSTEGGAIIDEQYF,TGTGCCACCAGCACCGAGGGGGGCGCCATTATCGACGAGCAGTACTTC
TRBJ2-7,-,TRBV19,-,14,CASSERDNSYEQYF,TGTGCCAGTAGCGAACGGGACAACTCCTACGAGCAGTACTTC
TRBJ1-5,-,TRBV6-1,-,14,CASSAGHSNQPQHF,TGTGCCAGCAGTGCAGGGCATAGCAATCAGCCCCAGCATTTT
TRBJ1-2,-,TRBV7-2,many,14,CASTQGGGNYGYTF,TGTGCCAGCACCCAGGGTGGGGGTAACTATGGCTACACCTTC
TRBJ2-7,TRBD2,TRBV28,-,15,CASSFAGTTSYEQYF,TGTGCCAGCAGTTTCGCCGGGACTACCTCCTACGAGCAGTACTTC
TRBJ2-1,-,TRBV12-3/TRBV12-4,-,16,CASSLPGTLSYNEQFF,TGTGCCAGCAGTTTACCCGGGACCCTCTCCTACAATGAGCAGTTCTTC
TRBJ1-6,-,TRBV12-3/TRBV12-4,many,13,CASSRALGGPLHF,TGTGCCAGCAGTCGGGCACTGGGGGGGCCCCTCCACTTT
TRBJ1-5,-,TRBV4-1,-,15,CASSQGTGRNQPQHF,TGCGCCAGCAGCCAAGGTACAGGCCGCAATCAGCCCCAGCATTTT
TRBJ2-2,-,TRBV29-1,-,13,CSARTRDTGELFF,TGCAGCGCGAGGACCCGGGACACCGGGGAGCTGTTTTTT
TRBJ2-5,-,TRBV28,few,13,CASGSSSQETQYF,TGTGCCAGCGGGTCTAGCTCCCAAGAGACCCAGTACTTC